The clone carrying this T cell receptor beta chain was seen a handful of times. Repertoires were generated with immunoSEQ multiplex PCR, while TCRdb's copy carries only in-frame clones and drops some. The repertoire consists of some 660,000 clones, with about three quarters occurring once and the leading ten covering 1.5% to 2%. This sample stems from a study of shared clonotypes between healthy human individuals. The receptor comes from a young woman in good health. The sample comprised memory CD4+ T cells sorted from blood. The subset is: CD45RA-negative fraction.

CDR3 nucleotides: TGTGCCAGCAGCTTAGCGTGGGGATCTAATGAAAAACTGTTTTTT. Its protein is CASSLAWGSNEKLFF. The gene calls are TRBV7-8 and TRBJ1-4; D is uncertain. The V gene lost 0 bases and the J gene lost 3 bases, with 8 bases spanning the gap. This CDR3 has 15 residues. Germline-derived CDR1 and CDR2 are SGHVS and FQNEAQ. The full variable domain, in which reference TRBV7-8 and TRBJ1-4 provide the parts outside the CDR3, is GAGVSQSPRYKVAKRGQDVALRCDPISGHVSLFWYQQALGQGPEFLTYFQNEAQLDKSGLPSDRFFAERPEGSVSTLKIQRTQQEDSAVYLCASSLAWGSNEKLFFGSGTQLSVL.